This T cell receptor (beta chain) comes out of a study of shared clonotypes between healthy human individuals. The table came from immunoSEQ multiplex PCR; TCRdb's copy has only in-frame clones and leaves some out. The data show 2 million to 3 million clones, 90% to 95% seen once. Germline trimming cut 6 bases from V and 6 bases from J; bases unmatched to any gene: 13. The CDR3 runs to 15 residues. Germline V gene data show CDR1 as SQVTM and CDR2 as ANQGSEA. The chain recombines TRBV29-1 with TRBJ2-3; TRBD2 aligns across 9 bases. This sequence was found in a man between 18 and 29 years old in good health. Some clones in this sample may be carry-over from other donors' samples. The sample taken for sequencing was naive CD4+ T cells from PBMCs. Sample subset: CD45RA+ positively selected. The CDR3 loop reads CSVDADLAGRDTQYF. The CDR3 DNA reads TGCAGCGTAGACGCGGATCTAGCGGGACGGGATACGCAGTATTTT.